The 31 T cell receptor beta chains below all came from one sample that was sequenced in a study of cytomegalovirus exposure and HLA in healthy donors. The study ran its PCR with 60 Vbeta and 13 Jbeta primers. Generated by immunoSEQ multiplex PCR, the TCRdb table keeps only in-frame clones and is missing some. The sample lists 90,000 to 120,000 clones; about 9.5% were seen once. Sequenced: PBMCs. The receptors were gathered from a man between 35 and 55 years old in good health and CMV-seropositive.

This clone was counted between two and nine times. The CDR3 sequence is CASGRQGSYTGELFF. CDR3 bases: TGTGCCAGCGGAAGACAGGGGTCGTACACCGGGGAGCTGTTTTTT. V is TRBV11-3 and J is TRBJ2-2; 8 bases line up with TRBD1. The germline V gene encodes CDR1 SGHNT and CDR2 YENEEA. This CDR3 is built from 15 residues. V gave up 8 bases and J gave up 3 bases; unmatched junction bases: 8.

This sequence joins TRBV5-4 and TRBJ1-1; D is unclear. This CDR3 contains 13 residues. Germline V gene sequence: CDR1 SGHNT, CDR2 YYREEE (reference sequence). Trimming stripped 4 bases from V and 0 bases from J, with 7 bases between. CDR3 bases: TGTGCCAGCAGCGCCGGGGTGAACACTGAAGCTTTCTTT. Translating gives CASSAGVNTEAFF.

V is TRBV2 and J is TRBJ1-4; TRBD1 matches at 12 bases. Looked up from germline, CDR1 is SNHLY and CDR2 is FYNNEI. The CDR3 has 14 amino acids. V dropped 8 bases and J dropped 8; count of bases not matched to a gene: 6. The CDR3 loop is CASLGQGAREKLFF. The DNA for the CDR3 is TGTGCCAGCTTGGGACAGGGGGCGAGGGAAAAACTGTTTTTT.

This clone was counted a few times. The DNA for the CDR3 is TGTGCCAGCAGTGAACCCGGGGAAAAGACCGGGGAGCTGTTTTTT. It encodes CASSEPGEKTGELFF. J is TRBJ2-2 and V is TRBV6-1, with D tentatively TRBD2 (5 bases). This CDR3 is 15 amino acids long. Germline V lookup: CDR1 MNHNS, CDR2 SASEGT. Trimming left V 2 bases short and J 5 bases short, with 12 bases between.

This clone was counted between two and nine times. This chain connects TRBV21-1 to TRBJ2-1; TRBD1, as called in the table, went unchecked against the DNA. TRBV21-1 is flagged as a pseudogene. The CDR3 runs 16 residues. CDR3 DNA sequence: TGTGCCAGCAGCAAGCTACCGGGACAGGACTACAATGAGCAGTTCTTC. It yields the protein CASSKLPGQDYNEQFF.

This clone was recorded at least ten times. This chain uses TRBV9 with TRBJ2-7; the match to TRBD2 covers 10 bases. This CDR3 is built from 18 residues. Germline V gives CDR1 SGDLS, CDR2 YYNGEE. The J segment lost 4 bases and the V segment lost 0 bases, leaving 13 bases of the junction unmatched. The CDR3 sequence is CASSVGLSGASGRYEQYF. CDR3 DNA sequence: TGTGCCAGCAGCGTAGGACTCTCAGGGGCTAGCGGGAGATACGAGCAGTACTTC.

This chain joins TRBV7-9 and TRBJ2-7, with D possibly matching TRBD2 (5 bases). V lost 5 bases and J 4 bases, leaving 9 bases between the germline ends. Germline CDR1 and CDR2: SEHNR and FQNEAQ (reference sequence). This CDR3 region has 12 residues. The CDR3 region is CASSILGYEQYF. CDR3 sequence (DNA): TGTGCCAGCAGCATACTAGGTTACGAGCAGTACTTC.

This clone has more than one count but fewer than ten. This chain uses TRBV2 with TRBJ2-1; tentative D call: TRBD2 (7 bases). V was trimmed by 7 bases and J by 10 bases, leaving 14 bases between them. The CDR3 consists of 12 residues. Germline V gene lookup returns CDR1 SNHLY and CDR2 FYNNEI. The DNA for the CDR3 is TGTGCCAGCATTCAAGCGGGACAAGAGCAGTTCTTC. Translation: CASIQAGQEQFF. Full variable domain (remainder filled in from reference TRBV2 and TRBJ2-1): EPEVTQTPSHQVTQMGQEVILRCVPISNHLYFYWYRQILGQKVEFLVSFYNNEISEKSEIFDDQFSVERPDGSNFTLKIRSTKLEDSAMYFCASIQAGQEQFFGPGTRLTVL.

This clone was seen more than once but under ten times. The chain joins TRBV19 to TRBJ2-1; TRBD2 might be the D (6 bases). Germline loops: CDR1 LNHDA, CDR2 SQIVND (reference sequence). The CDR3 has 15 residues. The V gene lost 3 bases and the J gene lost 3 bases, with 12 bases spanning the gap. CDR3 DNA: TGTGCCAGTAGTATCCCGCGGGACCTCTACAATGAGCAGTTCTTC. This encodes CASSIPRDLYNEQFF.

This clone was picked up a small number of times. The rearrangement links TRBV28 to TRBJ2-7; no reliable D call. Trimming stripped 5 bases from V and 2 bases from J, with 10 bases between. Germline V CDR1 and CDR2: MDHEN, SYDVKM. The CDR3 is made up of 13 amino acids. The CDR3 region has the DNA TGTGCCAGCAGTGACAATGTTCCCTACGAGCAGTACTTC. Residues: CASSDNVPYEQYF.

This clone was seen more than once but under ten times. The chain links TRBV4-3 to TRBJ2-3; 9 nucleotides match TRBD2. V was clipped by 1 base and J by 2 bases; unmatched bases: 4. CDR1 is LGHNA and CDR2 is YSLEER in the germline V gene. CDR3 size: 16 residues. The chain's CDR3 is CASSQGLAGDTDTQYF. The CDR3 DNA is TGCGCCAGCAGCCAAGGATTAGCGGGGGACACAGATACGCAGTATTTT.

This clone was observed a handful of times. The J gene is TRBJ2-5, the V gene TRBV2; 7 bases match TRBD2. The CDR3 consists of 14 residues. Germline-derived CDR1 and CDR2 are SNHLY and FYNNEI. J lost 0 bases, V lost 7 bases, and 5 bases had no gene match. The CDR3 DNA sequence: TGTGCCAGCATAGGTCTAGCGGACCAAGAGACCCAGTACTTC. It yields the protein CASIGLADQETQYF.

This clone was detected a few times. As DNA, the CDR3 is TGTGCCAGCAGCTTACGGGGGGCCGGATCAAGCTCTGGAAACACCATATATTTT. Translating it yields CASSLRGAGSSSGNTIYF. The V and J genes are TRBV7-8 and TRBJ1-3, with D tentatively TRBD1 (6 bases). The V end was cut by 2 bases, the J end by 0 bases, with 17 bases between. CDR3 length: 18 residues. Germline V CDR1 and CDR2: SGHVS, FQNEAQ.

Only a few counts were recorded for this clone. This rearrangement joins TRBV21-1 to TRBJ2-5; the D call in the table, TRBD1, was not verified against the DNA. TRBV21-1 is a pseudogene locus. The CDR3 loop spans 14 amino acids. Here the CDR3 reads CASSLQGLGETQYF. CDR3 DNA: TGTGCCAGCAGCCTACAGGGCTTGGGGGAGACCCAGTACTTC.

The chain employs TRBV5-6 and TRBJ2-7, with 9 bases identical to TRBD2. Trimming at V came to 0 bases and at J to 3 bases, leaving 7 bases not matched to a gene. The CDR3 runs to 16 residues. Germline V gene lookup returns CDR1 SGHDT and CDR2 YYEEEE. CDR3 region: CASSLVGSGSVYEQYF. The CDR3, as DNA: TGTGCCAGCAGCTTGGTCGGTAGCGGGAGCGTCTACGAGCAGTACTTC.

V is TRBV9 and J is TRBJ1-1; 7 bases agree with TRBD1. The V gene end was trimmed by 4 bases and the J gene end by 10 bases; junction bases not matched to a gene: 10. Germline V gene data show CDR1 as SGDLS and CDR2 as YYNGEE. The CDR3 has 13 amino acids. The CDR3 reads CASSRGGTDRAFF. In DNA, the CDR3 is TGTGCCAGCAGCCGCGGGGGGACAGATCGAGCTTTCTTT.

The chain combines TRBV21-1 with TRBJ2-3; the table names TRBD2, a call not compared with the DNA. TRBV21-1 corresponds to a pseudogene. This CDR3 has 14 amino acids. The CDR3, as DNA: TGTGCCAGCGGGGAGGGAGGGCAAGCAGATACGCAGTATTTT. Protein sequence: CASGEGGQADTQYF.

This clone showed up just a few times. The J gene is TRBJ2-1, the V gene TRBV6-5, with 9 bases fitting TRBD1. CDR3 length equals 15 residues. Germline V gene sequence: CDR1 MNHEY, CDR2 SVGAGI. Germline trimming cut 6 bases from V and 2 bases from J; bases unmatched to any gene: 5. The CDR3 sequence is CASRSGTGPYNEQFF. As DNA, the CDR3 is TGTGCCAGCAGGTCCGGGACAGGGCCCTACAATGAGCAGTTCTTC.

The chain has TRBV21-1 and TRBJ1-2; TRBD1 is the table's D call and was not checked against the DNA. TRBV21-1 is described as a pseudogene. The CDR3 has 14 amino acids. CDR3 sequence reads: CASSTRQGNYGYTF. Here the CDR3 DNA reads TGTGCCAGCAGCACCCGACAGGGGAACTATGGCTACACCTTC.

This chain connects TRBV6-5 to TRBJ2-7; 8 bases are a match to TRBD2. The CDR3 spans 14 residues. CDR1 and CDR2 from the germline V gene are MNHEY and SVGAGI. The trim removed 7 bases at V and 4 bases at J, leaving 9 bases unmatched. CDR3 region: CASTDIAGTYEQYF. CDR3 DNA sequence: TGTGCCAGCACCGATATAGCGGGGACGTACGAGCAGTACTTC.

This clone was found a few times. The chain combines TRBV6-4 with TRBJ2-5; D may be TRBD1 (6 bases). CDR1 is MRHNA and CDR2 is SNTAGT in the germline V gene. This CDR3 region has 17 residues. Trimming shortened V by 5 bases and J by 1 base, and 20 bases separated the two germline ends. The CDR3, as DNA: TGTGCCAGCAGTTCGATGGGAACAGGGCAGTGCCAAGAGACCCAGTACTTC. Its protein is CASSSMGTGQCQETQYF.

The V and J genes are TRBV4-1 and TRBJ2-7; 10 bases match TRBD2. The V gene's germline CDR1 is MGHRA and CDR2 YSYEKL. This CDR3 region has 17 residues. With V trimmed by 3 bases and J by 5 bases, 13 bases remained unmatched. The CDR3, as DNA: TGCGCCAGCAGCCACCCGGGTAGCGGGAGGTCAGGGGACGAGCAGTACTTC. It specifies CASSHPGSGRSGDEQYF.

This clone was detected a few times. The rearrangement joins TRBV28 to TRBJ2-1; the match to TRBD1 covers 8 bases. The CDR3 spans 14 residues. Trimming at V came to 4 bases and at J to 6 bases, leaving 5 bases not matched to a gene. Per germline, CDR1 MDHEN and CDR2 SYDVKM. CDR3 in amino acids: CASSSTGESNEQFF. The CDR3 bases are TGTGCCAGCAGTTCGACAGGGGAGAGCAATGAGCAGTTCTTC.

This clone was seen a handful of times. This sequence joins TRBV19 and TRBJ1-4; D might be TRBD1 (6 bases). Trimming took off 7 bases at V and 6 bases at J, with 12 bases between the two ends. CDR1 LNHDA and CDR2 SQIVND come from the germline V gene (reference sequence). The CDR3 extends over 13 amino acids. Here the CDR3 DNA reads TGTGCCAGTACGAGGGACACATATGAAAAACTGTTTTTT. The encoded protein is CASTRDTYEKLFF.

The chain uses TRBV5-1 and TRBJ2-2; possible D gene TRBD2, 5 bases. The CDR3 runs 12 residues. V lost 5 bases, J lost 7 bases, and 9 bases lay in between. The germline gives CDR1 SGHRS, CDR2 YFSETQ. The CDR3 nucleotides are TGCGCCAGCAGTTCGGGAAACGGGGAGCTGTTTTTT. Residues: CASSSGNGELFF.

A few counts support this clone. The rearrangement links TRBV2 to TRBJ1-1, with D tentatively TRBD1 (6 bases). CDR1 and CDR2 from the germline V gene are SNHLY and FYNNEI. V gave up 7 bases and J gave up 0 bases, with 12 bases separating them. The CDR3 runs to 14 residues. The CDR3 DNA reads TGTGCCAGCAACCTACAGGGAATGAACACTGAAGCTTTCTTT. This gives the protein CASNLQGMNTEAFF.

The rearrangement joins TRBV9 to TRBJ2-1; 7 nucleotides align to TRBD1. The germline CDR1 and CDR2 sequences are SGDLS and YYNGEE. This CDR3 contains 14 residues. Trimming took 4 bases from V and 4 from J; bases not matched to a gene: 5. CDR3 protein: CASSPRGRYNEQFF. The DNA of the CDR3 is TGTGCCAGCAGCCCAAGGGGGCGATACAATGAGCAGTTCTTC.

The sample holds a few counts of this clone. The chain employs TRBV7-3 and TRBJ2-3; 9 nucleotides match TRBD1. There are 15 residues in the CDR3. With V trimmed by 5 bases and J by 0 bases, 3 bases remained unmatched. Germline CDR1 is SGHTA and CDR2 is FQGTGA. The CDR3 region has the DNA TGTGCCAGCAGCCAGGGACAGGGCAGCACAGATACGCAGTATTTT. It translates to CASSQGQGSTDTQYF.

This clone was seen more than once but under ten times. The chain combines TRBV2 with TRBJ1-4, with 8 bases fitting TRBD1. Germline V CDR1 and CDR2: SNHLY, FYNNEI. Trimming at V came to 6 bases and at J to 3 bases, leaving 6 bases not matched to a gene. The length of the CDR3 is 15 residues. CDR3 bases: TGTGCCAGCAGCGCCCAGGGGGCGCCTAATGAAAAACTGTTTTTT. Encoded protein: CASSAQGAPNEKLFF.

This clone was seen ten or more times. The chain carries TRBV11-3 and TRBJ1-6, with D perhaps TRBD1 (6 bases). This CDR3 has 14 amino acids. The V gene lost 1 base and the J gene lost 7 bases, with 8 bases spanning the gap. Germline V gene sequence: CDR1 SGHNT, CDR2 YENEEA. For the CDR3, the DNA is TGTGCCAGCAGCTTAGGGGACACCAATTCACCCCTCCACTTT. Translation gives CASSLGDTNSPLHF.

V usage is TRBV6-5 and J usage is TRBJ2-7, with 7 bases that match TRBD2. This CDR3 region has 14 residues. Per the germline V gene, CDR1 is MNHEY and CDR2 is SVGAGI. V dropped 0 bases and J dropped 7; count of bases not matched to a gene: 6. CDR3 protein: CASSYSWREREQYF. The DNA for the CDR3 is TGTGCCAGCAGTTACTCGTGGCGGGAGAGAGAGCAGTACTTC.